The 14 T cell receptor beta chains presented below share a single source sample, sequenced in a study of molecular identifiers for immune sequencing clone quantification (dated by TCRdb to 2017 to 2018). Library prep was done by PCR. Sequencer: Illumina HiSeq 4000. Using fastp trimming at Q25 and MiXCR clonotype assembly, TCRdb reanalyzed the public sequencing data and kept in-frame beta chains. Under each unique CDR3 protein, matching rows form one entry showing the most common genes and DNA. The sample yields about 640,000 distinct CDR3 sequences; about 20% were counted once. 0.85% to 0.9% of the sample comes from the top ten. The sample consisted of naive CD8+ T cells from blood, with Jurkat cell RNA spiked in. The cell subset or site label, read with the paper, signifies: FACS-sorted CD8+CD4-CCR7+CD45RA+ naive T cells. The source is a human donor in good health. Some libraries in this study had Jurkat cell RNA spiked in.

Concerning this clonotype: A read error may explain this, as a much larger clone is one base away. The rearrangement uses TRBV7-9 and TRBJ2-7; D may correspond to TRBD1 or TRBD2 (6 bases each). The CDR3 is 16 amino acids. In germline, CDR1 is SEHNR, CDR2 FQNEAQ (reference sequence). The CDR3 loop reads CASSLPLPGGASKQHF. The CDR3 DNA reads TGTGCCAGCAGCTTGCCACTCCCCGGGGGCGCCTCCAAGCAGCACTTC.

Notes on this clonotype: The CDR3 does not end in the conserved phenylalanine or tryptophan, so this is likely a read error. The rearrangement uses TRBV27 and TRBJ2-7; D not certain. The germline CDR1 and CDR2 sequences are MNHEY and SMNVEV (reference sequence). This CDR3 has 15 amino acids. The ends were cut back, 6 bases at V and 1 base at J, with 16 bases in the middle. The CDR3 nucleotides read TGTGCCAGCAGATTACGTGGGTCTCGATCCTACGAGCAGTACTCC. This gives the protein CASRLRGSRSYEQYS.

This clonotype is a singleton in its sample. This CDR3 is CASSTLLDRAPDQPQHF. The CDR3 region has the DNA TGTGCCAGTAGTACCCTACTCGACAGGGCCCCCGATCAGCCCCAGCATTTT. This chain joins TRBV19 and TRBJ1-5; 7 bases fit TRBD1. J was trimmed by 5 bases and V by 4 bases; bases with no gene match: 14. Germline CDR1 and CDR2: LNHDA and SQIVND (reference sequence). This CDR3 is built from 17 residues.

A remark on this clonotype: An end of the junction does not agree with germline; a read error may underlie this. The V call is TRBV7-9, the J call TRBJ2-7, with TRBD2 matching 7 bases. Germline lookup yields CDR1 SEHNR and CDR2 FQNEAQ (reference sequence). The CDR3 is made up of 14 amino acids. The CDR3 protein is CASSLSPRDYGQYF. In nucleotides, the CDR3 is TGTGCCAGCAGCTTATCCCCCCGGGACTACGGGCAGTACTTC.

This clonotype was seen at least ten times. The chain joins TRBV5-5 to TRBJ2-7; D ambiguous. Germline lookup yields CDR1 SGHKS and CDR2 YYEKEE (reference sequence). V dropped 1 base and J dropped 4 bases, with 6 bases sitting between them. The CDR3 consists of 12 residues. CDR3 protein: CASSLYGYEQYF. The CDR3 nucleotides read TGTGCCAGCAGCTTGTATGGATACGAGCAGTACTTC.

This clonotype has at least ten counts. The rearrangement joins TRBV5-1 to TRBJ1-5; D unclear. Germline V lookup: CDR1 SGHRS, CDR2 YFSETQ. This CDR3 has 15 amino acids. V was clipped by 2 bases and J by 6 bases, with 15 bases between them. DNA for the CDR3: TGCGCCAGCAGCTTTTTGGGAATTGGCGGTCAGCCCCAGCATTTT. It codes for CASSFLGIGGQPQHF.

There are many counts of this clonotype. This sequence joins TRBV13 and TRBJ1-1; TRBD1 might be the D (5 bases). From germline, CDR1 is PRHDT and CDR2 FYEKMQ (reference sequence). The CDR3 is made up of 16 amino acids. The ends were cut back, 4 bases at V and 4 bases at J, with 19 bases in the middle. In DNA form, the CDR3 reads TGTGCCAGCAGCTCCCCTTTGGGACGGCGCGGCACTGAAGCTTTCTTT. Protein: CASSSPLGRRGTEAFF.

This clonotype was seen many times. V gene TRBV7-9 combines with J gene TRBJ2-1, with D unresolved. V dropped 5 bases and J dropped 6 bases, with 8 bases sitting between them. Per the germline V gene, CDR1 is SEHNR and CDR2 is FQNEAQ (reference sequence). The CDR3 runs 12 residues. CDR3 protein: CASSTFTNEQFF. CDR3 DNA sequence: TGTGCCAGCAGCACATTTACCAATGAGCAGTTCTTC.

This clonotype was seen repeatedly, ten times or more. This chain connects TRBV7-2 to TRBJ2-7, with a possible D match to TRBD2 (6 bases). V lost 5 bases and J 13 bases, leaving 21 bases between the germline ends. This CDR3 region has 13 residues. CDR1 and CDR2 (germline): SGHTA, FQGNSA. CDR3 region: CASSPGTPPPPYF. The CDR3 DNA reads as TGTGCCAGCAGCCCTGGGACTCCCCCCCCCCCATACTTC.

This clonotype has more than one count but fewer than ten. The CDR3 sequence is CASSPTGGAGANVLTF. CDR3 bases: TGTGCCAGCAGTCCGACAGGGGGCGCTGGGGCCAACGTCCTGACTTTC. This sequence joins TRBV27 and TRBJ2-6; 10 nucleotides agree with TRBD1. Germline V gene lookup returns CDR1 MNHEY and CDR2 SMNVEV (reference sequence). Trimming removed 5 bases from V and 2 bases from J; junction bases left unmatched: 3. The CDR3 is 16 amino acids.

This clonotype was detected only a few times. The CDR3 DNA reads TGCGCCAGCAGCACATACCCCCCCGGGACTAGCGGTCTCTACGAGCAGTACTTC. Encoded protein: CASSTYPPGTSGLYEQYF. This chain links TRBV5-1 with TRBJ2-7; 11 nucleotides agree with TRBD2. This CDR3 comprises 18 residues. Looked up from germline, CDR1 is SGHRS and CDR2 is YFSETQ. V lost 4 bases and J lost 3; bases outside the gene matches: 15.

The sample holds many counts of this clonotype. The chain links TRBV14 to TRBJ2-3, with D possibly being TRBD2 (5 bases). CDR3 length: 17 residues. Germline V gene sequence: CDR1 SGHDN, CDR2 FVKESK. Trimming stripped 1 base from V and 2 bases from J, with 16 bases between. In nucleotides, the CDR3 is TGTGCCAGCAGCCAAGGCTCCTACCGGGGTTACACAGATACGCAGTATTTT. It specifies CASSQGSYRGYTDTQYF. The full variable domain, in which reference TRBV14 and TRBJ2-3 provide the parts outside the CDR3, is EAGVTQFPSHSVIEKGQTVTLRCDPISGHDNLYWYRRVMGKEIKFLLHFVKESKQDESGMPNNRFLAERTGGTYSTLKVQPAELEDSGVYFCASSQGSYRGYTDTQYFGPGTRLTVL.

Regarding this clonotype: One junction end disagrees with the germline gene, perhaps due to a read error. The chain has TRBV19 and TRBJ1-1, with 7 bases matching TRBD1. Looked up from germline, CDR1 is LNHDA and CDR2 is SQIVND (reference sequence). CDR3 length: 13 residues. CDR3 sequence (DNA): TGTGCCAGTAGTCCGACAGGGAACACTGAAGCTTCCTTT. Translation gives CASSPTGNTEASF.

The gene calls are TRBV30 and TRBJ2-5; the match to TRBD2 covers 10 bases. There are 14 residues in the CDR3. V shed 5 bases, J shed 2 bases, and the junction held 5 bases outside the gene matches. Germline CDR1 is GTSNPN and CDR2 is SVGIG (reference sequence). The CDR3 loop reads CAWSSLAGQETQYF. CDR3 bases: TGTGCCTGGTCATCACTAGCGGGACAAGAGACCCAGTACTTC.